These 7 T cell receptor beta chains share one sample of origin, sequenced in a study of blood T cell repertoires in COVID-19. TCRdb's table, derived via immunoSEQ multiplex PCR, lists solely in-frame clones and lacks some. This table holds 70,000 or so clones, approximately 86% found once. The specimen was peripheral blood. The receptor source for this set is a man between 45 and 60 years old with acute or convalescent COVID-19.

This clone was counted between two and nine times. V gene TRBV7-9 combines with J gene TRBJ1-4; D unresolved. V lost 3 bases, J lost 9 bases, and 14 bases lay in between. The CDR3 length is 14 residues. From germline, CDR1 is SEHNR and CDR2 FQNEAQ (reference sequence). DNA of the CDR3: TGTGCCAGCAGCTTCGAGGTTTCGGTGAAAAAACTGTTTTTT. It is translated as CASSFEVSVKKLFF.

V usage is TRBV18 and J usage is TRBJ1-3, with D uncertain. The CDR3 has 15 amino acids. Germline values: CDR1 KGHSH, CDR2 LQKENI. Trimming left V 3 bases short and J 4 bases short, with 13 bases between. The CDR3 DNA follows: TGTGCCAGCTCACCGGTGGAGGGCATGGGAAACACCATATATTTT. This codes for CASSPVEGMGNTIYF.

V is TRBV7-3 and J is TRBJ1-1; D unresolved. This CDR3 has 13 amino acids. V gave up 3 bases and J gave up 3 bases, with 8 bases separating them. Germline values: CDR1 SGHTA, CDR2 FQGTGA. The CDR3 sequence: CASSFMRDTEAFF. DNA of the CDR3: TGTGCCAGCAGCTTTATGAGGGACACTGAAGCTTTCTTT.

The gene calls are TRBV6-6 and TRBJ2-7; D is possibly TRBD1 (6 bases). V was pared by 3 bases and J by 2 bases, with 11 bases between. Germline V gene data show CDR1 as MNHNY and CDR2 as SVGAGI (reference sequence). The CDR3 extends over 14 amino acids. The DNA of the CDR3 is TGTGCCAGCAGTTATCCAGGGGCCGCCTACGAGCAGTACTTC. Residues: CASSYPGAAYEQYF.

J is TRBJ2-1 and V is TRBV18, with 14 nucleotides matching TRBD2. Trimming cost V 6 bases and J 6 bases; bases outside gene matches: 10. The CDR3 is made up of 17 amino acids. In germline, CDR1 is KGHSH, CDR2 LQKENI. The CDR3, as DNA: TGTGCCAGCTCTCCGACTTGGACTAGCGGGAGGTTCAATGAGCAGTTCTTC. The encoded protein is CASSPTWTSGRFNEQFF.

V usage is TRBV21-1 and J usage is TRBJ2-2; the table's D call, TRBD2, was not checked against the DNA. TRBV21-1 is assigned pseudogene status. This CDR3 is 16 amino acids long. The CDR3 sequence is CASSKRARVRTGELFF. The CDR3 DNA reads as TGTGCCAGCAGCAAGAGGGCGAGGGTAAGAACCGGGGAGCTGTTTTTT.

This rearrangement joins TRBV30 to TRBJ2-2; 8 bases are shared with TRBD1. The germline CDR1 and CDR2 sequences are GTSNPN and SVGIG (reference sequence). Germline trimming cut 4 bases from V and 1 base from J; bases unmatched to any gene: 2. This CDR3 has 14 residues. The CDR3 is CAWTGTGNTGELFF. The CDR3 DNA follows: TGTGCCTGGACCGGGACAGGGAACACCGGGGAGCTGTTTTTT.